These 23 T cell receptor beta chains came from one sample sequenced in a study of molecular identifiers for immune sequencing clone quantification. One entry per CDR3 protein results from TCRdb running MiXCR on the PCR reads. The sample gives 490,000 or so distinct CDR3 sequences, around a fifth of which show up once; under 0.85% is in the top ten. Source material: naive CD8+ T cells from blood, with Jurkat cell RNA spiked in. Subset meaning: FACS-sorted CD8+CD4-CCR7+CD45RA+ naive T cells. Receptors originate from a human donor in good health. Some libraries in this study had Jurkat cell RNA spiked in.

This clonotype has at least ten counts. V and J are TRBV6-1 and TRBJ2-7; 13 bases fit TRBD2. J was trimmed by 4 bases and V by 2 bases; bases with no gene match: 5. CDR1 is MNHNS, CDR2 SASEGT, per germline. The CDR3 contains 16 residues. CDR3 in amino acids: CASSEMWTSGGYEQYF. The CDR3 bases are TGTGCCAGCAGTGAAATGTGGACTAGCGGGGGATACGAGCAGTACTTC.

This clonotype was seen ten or more times. The chain employs TRBV5-6 and TRBJ2-7, with D tentatively TRBD1 (6 bases). Trimming shortened V by 4 bases and J by 2 bases, and 19 bases separated the two germline ends. Germline V gives CDR1 SGHDT, CDR2 YYEEEE. The CDR3 totals 16 residues. Here the CDR3 DNA reads TGTGCCAGCAGCACCGACCAGGGGTTCCCCGCCTACGAGCAGTACTTC. It specifies CASSTDQGFPAYEQYF.

The rearrangement links TRBV20-1 to TRBJ2-3; TRBD1 aligns across 7 bases. Germline CDR1 DFQATT, CDR2 SNEGSKA (reference sequence). The CDR3 contains 14 residues. V was clipped by 3 bases and J by 5 bases; unmatched bases: 8. CDR3 amino acids: CSARGQGVGDTQYF. The CDR3 DNA sequence: TGCAGTGCTAGGGGCCAGGGGGTGGGAGATACGCAGTATTTT.

Remarks on this clonotype: A junction end diverges from the germline sequence, so it may reflect a read error. The V gene is TRBV19, the J gene TRBJ2-3; D not resolved. Germline CDR1 LNHDA, CDR2 SQIVND (reference sequence). The CDR3 contains 13 residues. The CDR3 coding sequence is TGTACCAGTAGCCACGTTAGCACAGATACGCAGTATTTT. As protein: CTSSHVSTDTQYF.

At least ten counts were recorded for this clonotype. V usage is TRBV29-1 and J usage is TRBJ1-2, with D perhaps matching TRBD1 (5 bases). There are 12 residues in the CDR3. Germline lookup yields CDR1 SQVTM and CDR2 ANQGSEA. The germline V and J ends were trimmed by 4 bases and 4 bases, with 10 bases remaining between them. CDR3 DNA: TGCAGCGTTGGGGGGGGAGCCTATGGCTACACCTTC. It is translated as CSVGGGAYGYTF.

This clonotype was seen ten or more times. V gene TRBV11-1 combines with J gene TRBJ1-1; D possibly corresponds to TRBD1 (5 bases). The CDR3 is 13 residues long. Germline V gene lookup returns CDR1 SGHAT and CDR2 FQDESV (reference sequence). Trimming removed 6 bases at V and 1 base at J, with 9 bases between. The CDR3 nucleotides read TGTGCCAGCAGTATCGGACAGAACACTGAAGCTTTCTTT. Translation: CASSIGQNTEAFF.

This clonotype appeared a few times. This sequence joins TRBV13 and TRBJ2-2, with 10 bases matching TRBD2. Germline V gene sequence: CDR1 PRHDT, CDR2 FYEKMQ (reference sequence). V shed 4 bases, J shed 1 base, and the junction held 6 bases outside the gene matches. The CDR3 runs 17 residues. Written as DNA, the CDR3 is TGTGCCAGCAGCTCCCGATTAGCGGGGGGGAACACCGGGGAGCTGTTTTTT. Amino acid sequence: CASSSRLAGGNTGELFF.

Remarks on this clonotype: At one of its ends the junction is not consistent with the germline gene, which may arise from a read error. This sequence joins TRBV2 and TRBJ2-7, with 11 bases lining up with TRBD2. Germline V CDR1 and CDR2: SNHLY, FYNNEI. The CDR3 is 14 residues long. CDR3 region: CAGSNSGRAHEQYF. The CDR3 region has the DNA TGTGCCGGCAGCAATAGCGGGAGGGCCCACGAGCAGTACTTC.

This clonotype was seen more than once but under ten times. The V and J genes are TRBV7-9 and TRBJ2-7, with 7 bases fitting TRBD1. Trimming at V came to 0 bases and at J to 2 bases, leaving 10 bases not matched to a gene. CDR1 and CDR2 from the germline V gene are SEHNR and FQNEAQ (reference sequence). The CDR3 extends over 17 amino acids. The CDR3 coding sequence is TGTGCCAGCAGCTTAGCCCCTACAGGGACAGACCCCTACGAGCAGTACTTC. Protein sequence: CASSLAPTGTDPYEQYF. The full variable domain, in which reference TRBV7-9 and TRBJ2-7 provide the parts outside the CDR3, is DTGVSQNPRHKITKRGQNVTFRCDPISEHNRLYWYRQTLGQGPEFLTYFQNEAQLEKSRLLSDRFSAERPKGSFSTLEIQRTEQGDSAMYLCASSLAPTGTDPYEQYFGPGTRLTVT.

Worth noting for this clonotype: A much larger clone differs from this one at a single base, so this may be a read error. The chain links TRBV5-1 to TRBJ2-3; 9 positions match TRBD2. The CDR3 runs 16 residues. CDR1 is SGHRS and CDR2 is YFSETQ in the germline V gene. The chain's CDR3 is CVSSLDASGTWDTQYF. The CDR3 region has the DNA TGCGTCAGCAGCTTGGATGCTAGCGGGACATGGGATACGCAGTATTTT.

As for this clonotype: A read error may explain this, as a much larger clone is one base away. The chain uses TRBV27 and TRBJ1-1; D unclear. Germline CDR1 and CDR2: MNHEY and SMNVEV (reference sequence). The CDR3 has 14 amino acids. V was cut by 4 bases and J by 4 bases, with 13 bases left in between. The CDR3 loop is CASSSSGEATEAFF. The DNA for the CDR3 is TGTGCCAGCAGTTCGTCCGGGGAAGCCACTGAAGCTTTCTTT.

The V and J genes are TRBV12-3 or TRBV12-4 and TRBJ1-5; D remains ambiguous. The CDR3 has 14 amino acids. The germline V and J ends were trimmed by 3 bases and 5 bases, with 11 bases remaining between them. This CDR3 is CASSLGGNYQPQHF. CDR3 DNA: TGTGCCAGCAGTTTGGGAGGGAACTATCAGCCCCAGCATTTT.

The chain employs TRBV7-2 and TRBJ2-1; 9 nucleotides line up with TRBD2. Germline V CDR1 and CDR2: SGHTA, FQGNSA. Trimming took 1 base from V and 5 from J; bases not matched to a gene: 3. This CDR3 region has 15 residues. CDR3 nucleotide sequence: TGTGCCAGCAGCTTAGATAGCGGGGGCCACAATGAGCAGTTCTTC. Its protein is CASSLDSGGHNEQFF.

In regard to this clonotype: The junction departs from germline at one end; a sequencing error may be responsible. The chain combines TRBV28 with TRBJ1-4; 10 bases line up with TRBD1. Germline CDR1 and CDR2: MDHEN and SYDVKM. The CDR3 has 15 residues. The CDR3 spells CASSLGDRGVEKLVF. CDR3 DNA: TGTGCCAGCAGTTTGGGGGACAGGGGTGTTGAAAAACTGGTTTTT.

The chain uses TRBV11-2 and TRBJ2-1; TRBD1 matches 7 bases. Germline V gives CDR1 SGHAT, CDR2 FQNNGV. The V gene end was trimmed by 4 bases and the J gene end by 3 bases; junction bases not matched to a gene: 3. The CDR3 covers 14 residues. The CDR3 reads CASSYWDSYNEQFF. CDR3 bases: TGTGCCAGCAGCTACTGGGACAGCTACAATGAGCAGTTCTTC.

In this sample, this clonotype turned up many times. This chain connects TRBV27 to TRBJ2-7; D may correspond to TRBD1 or TRBD2 (5 bases each). Germline V CDR1 and CDR2: MNHEY, SMNVEV (reference sequence). The CDR3 runs to 15 residues. Trimming shortened V by 3 bases and J by 0 bases, and 12 bases separated the two germline ends. The CDR3 DNA reads as TGTGCCAGCAGTTTGGCCGGGACGCTCTCCTACGAGCAGTACTTC. This sequence encodes CASSLAGTLSYEQYF.

A note on this clonotype: One end of the junction is discordant with germline, which a read error may explain. The CDR3 DNA sequence: TGCGCCAGCAGCCTAGAGCCAGGGAGCTCCTGCGAGCAGTACTTC. This codes for CASSLEPGSSCEQYF. V is TRBV4-1 and J is TRBJ2-7; the D gene could be TRBD1 or TRBD2 (5 bases each). The germline V gene has CDR1 MGHRA and CDR2 YSYEKL. The CDR3 has 15 residues.

Ten or more counts support this clonotype. CDR3 loop: CASNSGRSYEQYF. As DNA, the CDR3 is TGTGCCAGCAATTCAGGGCGCTCCTACGAGCAGTACTTC. J is TRBJ2-7 and V is TRBV7-9, with D possibly being TRBD1 (5 bases). Germline values: CDR1 SEHNR, CDR2 FQNEAQ (reference sequence). The CDR3 is 13 residues long. The V gene lost 7 bases and the J gene lost 0 bases, with 10 bases spanning the gap.

V and J are TRBV6-2 or TRBV6-3 and TRBJ2-3; TRBD2 aligns across 8 bases. Trimming cost V 2 bases and J 4 bases; bases outside gene matches: 11. The CDR3 runs 17 residues. CDR1 MNHEY and CDR2 SVGEGT come from the germline V gene. The CDR3 sequence: CASSYDAGGVFADTQYF. CDR3 nucleotides: TGTGCCAGCAGTTACGACGCGGGGGGCGTGTTTGCAGATACGCAGTATTTT.

This clonotype was found many times. The chain recombines TRBV7-9 with TRBJ1-5; D remains ambiguous. Per germline, CDR1 SEHNR and CDR2 FQNEAQ (reference sequence). V shed 1 base and J shed 4 bases, with 8 bases lying between them. This CDR3 is built from 14 residues. This CDR3 is CASSLDALNQPQHF. DNA of the CDR3: TGTGCCAGCAGCTTAGATGCCCTAAATCAGCCCCAGCATTTT.

This clonotype has just one count. One base away lies a much larger clone, so this may be a sequencing read error. A read error is likely, as this CDR3 ends without the conserved phenylalanine or tryptophan. The chain joins TRBV25-1 to TRBJ2-3; 10 nucleotides align to TRBD1. Per germline, CDR1 MGHDK and CDR2 SYGVNS. Trimming removed 7 bases from V and 5 bases from J; junction bases left unmatched: 9. This CDR3 comprises 15 residues. This chain's CDR3 is CASTRGQGERDTQYC. Written as DNA, the CDR3 is TGTGCCAGCACTCGAGGACAGGGGGAGAGAGATACGCAGTATTGT.

This clonotype was found a few times. This chain uses TRBV27 with TRBJ2-1; no clear D. Germline V CDR1 and CDR2: MNHEY, SMNVEV (reference sequence). This CDR3 comprises 13 residues. V was pared by 3 bases and J by 8 bases, with 11 bases between. CDR3 residues: CASSLGMGDEQFF. The CDR3 DNA is TGTGCCAGCAGTTTGGGTATGGGCGATGAGCAGTTCTTC.

The gene calls are TRBV6-1 and TRBJ1-5; no clear D. V was clipped by 3 bases and J by 7 bases, with 13 bases between them. The CDR3 is made up of 14 amino acids. Per germline, CDR1 MNHNS and CDR2 SASEGT. In DNA, the CDR3 is TGTGCCAGCAGTGAGAACTCACCCCACCAGCCCCAGCATTTT. Residues: CASSENSPHQPQHF.